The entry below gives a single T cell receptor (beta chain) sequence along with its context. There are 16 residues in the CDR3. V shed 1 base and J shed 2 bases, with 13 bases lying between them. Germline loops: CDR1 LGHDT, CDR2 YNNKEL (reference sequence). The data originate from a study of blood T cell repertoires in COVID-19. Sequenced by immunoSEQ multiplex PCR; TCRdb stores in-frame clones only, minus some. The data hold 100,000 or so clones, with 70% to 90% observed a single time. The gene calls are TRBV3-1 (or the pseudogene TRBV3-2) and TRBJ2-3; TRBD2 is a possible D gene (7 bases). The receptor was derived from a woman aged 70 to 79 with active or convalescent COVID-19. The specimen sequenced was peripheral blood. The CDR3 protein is CASSQGAGAVTDTQYF. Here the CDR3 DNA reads TGTGCCAGCAGCCAAGGGGCGGGGGCGGTCACAGATACGCAGTATTTT.